These 5 T cell receptor beta chains came from one sample sequenced in a study of T cells in Graves' hyperthyroidism and ophthalmopathy. RNA transcripts were the template for amplifying TCR beta CDR3 regions. Researchers ran a first-round RT-PCR on the TCR CDR3 using the HTBI primer set. MiXCR, applied by TCRdb to the multiplex PCR reads, yields one record per CDR3 protein. The sample yields 200,000 to 300,000 distinct CDR3 sequences, 16% seen once. The material sequenced was blood. The receptors derive from a woman aged 18-29 years with Graves' ophthalmopathy.

This rearrangement joins TRBV5-4 to TRBJ2-1; 11 bases line up with TRBD2. V lost 5 bases and J lost 7; bases outside the gene matches: 14. Germline-derived CDR1 and CDR2 are SGHNT and YYREEE (reference sequence). CDR3 length equals 17 residues. This chain's CDR3 is CASRLDPGLAESNEQFF. The CDR3 nucleotides read TGTGCCAGCAGACTTGATCCGGGACTAGCGGAGTCTAATGAGCAGTTCTTC. Full variable domain (missing parts from reference TRBV5-4 and TRBJ2-1): ETGVTQSPTHLIKTRGQQVTLRCSSQSGHNTVSWYQQALGQGPQFIFQYYREEENGRGNFPPRFSGLQFPNYSSELNVNALELDDSALYLCASRLDPGLAESNEQFFGPGTRLTVL.

This clonotype was counted many times. The rearrangement joins TRBV7-9 to TRBJ2-1; 7 nucleotides align to TRBD2. The CDR3 consists of 15 residues. V was pared by 3 bases and J by 5 bases, with 7 bases of the junction left unmatched. Germline V lookup: CDR1 SEHNR, CDR2 FQNEAQ (reference sequence). CDR3 coding DNA: TGTGCCAGCAGCTTTCAGCTAGCGGCAGACAATGAGCAGTTCTTC. It is translated as CASSFQLAADNEQFF.

Concerning this clonotype itself: This could be a read error, since a much larger clone is one nucleotide away. The CDR3 sequence is CSVSYPGTSGDEQFF. CDR3 sequence (DNA): TGCAGCGTCTCCTACCCCGGGACTAGCGGGGATGAGCAGTTCTTC. The chain links TRBV29-1 to TRBJ2-1; 13 nucleotides align to TRBD2. This CDR3 has 15 residues. Per germline, CDR1 SQVTM and CDR2 ANQGSEA. Trimming at V came to 6 bases and at J to 8 bases, leaving 10 bases not matched to a gene.

This clonotype showed up many times. V gene TRBV5-6 combines with J gene TRBJ1-2, with 12 bases lining up with TRBD1. This CDR3 has 19 amino acids. The V gene's germline CDR1 is SGHDT and CDR2 YYEEEE. With V trimmed by 3 bases and J by 4 bases, 16 bases remained unmatched. The CDR3 region is CASSSSPGTGGGRSYGYTF. The CDR3 region has the DNA TGTGCCAGCAGCTCCTCACCCGGGACAGGGGGCGGGCGCAGCTATGGCTACACCTTC.

V is TRBV7-3 and J is TRBJ1-2; no firm D call. This CDR3 is built from 13 residues. The ends were cut back, 6 bases at V and 0 bases at J, with 8 bases in the middle. Germline-derived CDR1 and CDR2 are SGHTA and FQGTGA. The CDR3 DNA reads as TGTGCCAGCAGGGATAAGGCTAACTATGGCTACACCTTC. The encoded protein is CASRDKANYGYTF.